The rows below give T cell receptor beta chains drawn from one sample of a study of control samples from healthy donors and cancer patients. The table came from immunoSEQ multiplex PCR; TCRdb's copy has only in-frame clones and leaves some out. The sample consists of approximately 84,000 clones, 82% of them appearing once. Sequencing was carried out using blood. Source of these receptors: a woman aged 60 to 75 in good health. Both conserved end residues are trimmed from each CDR3.

V gene: TRBV11-2; CDR3 protein: ASTQASSGTGELF
V gene: TRBV28; CDR3 protein: ASRTGGAGETQY
V gene: TRBV28; CDR3 protein: ASSYDSPLH
V gene: TRBV27; CDR3 protein: ASSGGVIYNEQF
V gene: TRBV9; CDR3 protein: ASSSGTGGGLWGYT
V gene: TRBV5-4; CDR3 protein: ASSLAGNTGELF
V gene: TRBV29-1; CDR3 protein: SAGASAGELF
V gene: TRBV15; CDR3 protein: ATSRLQGARETQY
V gene: TRBV20-1; CDR3 protein: SASSGSREQF
V gene: TRBV12-3/TRBV12-4; CDR3 protein: ASTEELNSPLH
V gene: TRBV6-5; CDR3 protein: ASKTTGEEQPQH
V gene: TRBV7-9; CDR3 protein: ASSPDRGTYNEQF
V gene: TRBV5-6; CDR3 protein: ASSSGVDNQPQH
V gene: TRBV11-2; CDR3 protein: ASSLRQGNTDTQY
V gene: TRBV5-1; CDR3 protein: ASSSGQGASEQF
V gene: TRBV15; CDR3 protein: ATSRDVMVGLSSGELF
V gene: TRBV10-2; CDR3 protein: ASTDRRNSPLH
V gene: TRBV5-6; CDR3 protein: ASSSVVDRGVPGDSPLH
V gene: TRBV27; CDR3 protein: ASSHRVSYNEQF
V gene: TRBV12-3/TRBV12-4; CDR3 protein: ASTLRGGPPL
V gene: TRBV7-9; CDR3 protein: ASSLEGNSPLH
V gene: TRBV20-1; CDR3 protein: SASDGIGSPLH
V gene: TRBV7-2; CDR3 protein: ASITDSALSSYNEQF
V gene: TRBV9; CDR3 protein: ASSVASGTGASKGSPLH
V gene: TRBV7-9; CDR3 protein: ATPYQGAGTDTQY
V gene: TRBV18; CDR3 protein: ASSPPMGTTEAF
V gene: TRBV2; CDR3 protein: ASRPDRVSNQPQH
V gene: TRBV5-1; CDR3 protein: ASSLDRQYGYT
V gene: TRBV12-3/TRBV12-4; CDR3 protein: ASSLGPGSYT
V gene: TRBV6-5; CDR3 protein: ASSSTSYGYT
V gene: TRBV6-5; CDR3 protein: ASSYSGGIQPQH
V gene: TRBV3-1/TRBV3-2; CDR3 protein: ASSQDGSGGQETQY
V gene: TRBV28; CDR3 protein: ASQPTSGQAITDTQY
V gene: TRBV4-1; CDR3 protein: ASSPQDGVGLPQH
V gene: TRBV3-1/TRBV3-2; CDR3 protein: ASSQDPGEAF
V gene: TRBV20-1; CDR3 protein: SASRNEKLF
V gene: TRBV5-1; CDR3 protein: ASSWATGGGNTEAF
V gene: TRBV9; CDR3 protein: ASSVGGSGGIDTQY
V gene: TRBV9; CDR3 protein: ASSAGLSYEQY
V gene: TRBV11-2; CDR3 protein: ASSSGTSTAYEQY
V gene: TRBV19; CDR3 protein: ASTRSTDNTEAF